Listed below are T cell receptor beta chains from one sample, sequenced in a study of T cell repertoires in cytomegalovirus infection. These receptors are not linked to any known antigen. Each CDR3 protein is one row after TCRdb ran MiXCR on the reads. The data show about 350,000 distinct CDR3 sequences, with approximately 35% seen just once and roughly 14% held by the top ten. The sequenced sample was cultured PBMCs, obtained from culture after CMV antigen stimulation. These TCRs come from a human donor in good health (CMV status not recorded). Some clones in this sample may be carry-over from other donors' samples. The CDR3 runs from the conserved cysteine through the conserved F or W. D genes are given only for firm matches. Part of the rows lack a size; the others show once, few, many or a class for expanded clones.

TRBJ2-5,-,TRBV7-2,-,CASSSKVSRQETQYF,TGTGCCAGCAGCTCCAAAGTGTCGCGGCAAGAGACCCAGTACTTC
TRBJ2-1,-,TRBV7-2,TRBD1,CASSFPGQGRNEQFF,TGTGCCAGCAGCTTTCCGGGACAGGGGAGGAATGAGCAGTTCTTC
TRBJ2-3,few,TRBV7-2,-,CASSLKRTVTDTQYF,TGTGCCAGCAGCTTAAAGCGGACGGTGACAGATACGCAGTATTTT
TRBJ2-3,few,TRBV6-6,-,CASSYSTASTDTQYF,TGTGCCAGCAGTTACTCTACGGCTAGCACAGATACGCAGTATTTT
TRBJ1-2,few,TRBV7-2,-,CASSFNSGSYGYTF,TGTGCCAGCAGCTTTAATTCGGGATCGTATGGCTACACCTTC
TRBJ2-3,-,TRBV7-2,TRBD2,CASSLRTSALDTQYF,TGTGCCAGCAGCTTAAGGACTAGCGCCCTAGATACGCAGTATTTT
TRBJ2-1,-,TRBV5-4,-,CASTPEVAELNEQFF,TGTGCCAGCACCCCGGAGGTAGCGGAACTTAATGAGCAGTTCTTC
TRBJ2-1,few,TRBV30,TRBD2,CAWGVAGVYEQFF,TGTGCCTGGGGAGTAGCGGGAGTCTATGAGCAGTTCTTC
TRBJ1-1,few,TRBV20-1,TRBD1,CSARRTGGNTEAFF,TGCAGTGCCCGTCGGACAGGGGGGAACACTGAAGCTTTCTTT
TRBJ2-3,many,TRBV15,TRBD1,CATSRDRDSTDTQYF,TGTGCCACCAGCAGAGACCGGGACAGTACAGATACGCAGTATTTT
TRBJ1-2,-,TRBV7-4,-,CASSWEASTF,TGTGCCAGCAGCTGGGAGGCCTCCACCTTC
TRBJ1-5,-,TRBV28,-,CASSLVDYSNQPQHF,TGTGCCAGCAGTTTAGTCGATTATAGCAATCAGCCCCAGCATTTT
TRBJ1-5,few,TRBV11-2,TRBD1,CASSTHRGSNQPQHF,TGTGCCAGCAGCACACACAGGGGGAGCAATCAGCCCCAGCATTTT
TRBJ2-5,few,TRBV6-2/TRBV6-3,TRBD1,CASSPQGALETQYF,TGTGCCAGCAGTCCGCAGGGGGCGTTGGAGACCCAGTACTTC
TRBJ2-2,few,TRBV12-3/TRBV12-4,-,CASSSTGLSGELFF,TGTGCCAGCAGTTCCACAGGGTTGTCCGGGGAGCTGTTTTTT
TRBJ2-1,many,TRBV7-2,-,CASSDYAVLFLPNEQFF,TGTGCCAGCAGTGATTATGCGGTCCTATTCTTACCCAATGAGCAGTTCTTC
TRBJ2-3,-,TRBV3-1,-,CASSQDLYRGASTDTQYF,TGTGCCAGCAGCCAAGATCTATACCGCGGGGCGAGCACAGATACGCAGTATTTT
TRBJ1-4,few,TRBV7-2,-,CASSLIPATNEKLFF,TGTGCCAGCAGCTTAATTCCAGCAACTAATGAAAAACTGTTTTTT
TRBJ1-5,few,TRBV7-2,-,CASRTPGDENQPQHF,TGTGCCAGCAGGACCCCAGGGGATGAGAATCAGCCCCAGCATTTT
TRBJ1-5,few,TRBV19,-,CASRPGANSNQPQHF,TGTGCCAGTAGACCCGGAGCGAATAGCAATCAGCCCCAGCATTTT
TRBJ1-1,many,TRBV7-3,TRBD1,CASSLTGQGYTEAFF,TGTGCCAGCAGCTTAACGGGACAGGGCTACACTGAAGCTTTCTTT
TRBJ1-1,-,TRBV18,-,CASSPAGSNTEAFF,TGTGCCAGCTCACCGGCAGGGTCGAACACTGAAGCTTTCTTT
TRBJ1-3,many,TRBV5-1,-,CASSLEPGGMDTIYF,TGCGCCAGCAGCTTGGAGCCAGGTGGTATGGACACCATATATTTT
TRBJ2-3,-,TRBV20-1,TRBD1,CSAAGTGVADTQYF,TGCAGTGCGGCGGGGACAGGGGTCGCCGATACGCAGTATTTT
TRBJ1-4,many,TRBV7-2,-,CASSPQPGFQEEKLFF,TGTGCCAGCAGCCCTCAGCCGGGGTTTCAAGAAGAAAAACTGTTTTTT
TRBJ2-1,few,TRBV27,-,CASRGYNSYNEQFF,TGTGCCAGCAGGGGATATAACTCCTACAATGAGCAGTTCTTC
TRBJ2-7,once,TRBV29-1,-,CSVGFGRVGSEQYF,TGCAGCGTTGGCTTTGGCAGGGTGGGAAGCGAGCAGTACTTC
TRBJ2-1,-,TRBV29-1,TRBD2,CSVQGLAEINEQFF,TGCAGCGTGCAAGGACTAGCGGAAATCAATGAGCAGTTCTTC
TRBJ2-2,-,TRBV19,-,CASSMGLGAGTGELFF,TGTGCCAGTAGTATGGGGTTGGGGGCAGGAACCGGGGAGCTGTTTTTT
TRBJ2-3,-,TRBV28,TRBD2,CASAGPIPRLAGYTQYF,TGTGCCAGCGCTGGCCCCATCCCCCGACTAGCGGGCTATACGCAGTATTTT
TRBJ1-5,-,TRBV6-5,TRBD1,CASSAQGAISVQHF,TGTGCCAGCAGTGCACAGGGGGCAATCAGCGTCCAGCATTTT
TRBJ2-6,many,TRBV2,-,CASVRLGANVLTF,TGTGCCAGCGTCCGTCTAGGGGCCAACGTCCTGACTTTC
TRBJ2-3,-,TRBV2,-,CASSVLDADTQYF,TGTGCCAGCAGTGTACTGGATGCGGATACGCAGTATTTT
TRBJ2-5,few,TRBV27,TRBD2,CASSFGTSGRSETQYF,TGTGCCAGCAGTTTTGGGACTAGCGGGAGGTCAGAGACCCAGTACTTC
TRBJ2-1,-,TRBV5-4,TRBD2,CASSRTSGSNLASNEQFF,TGTGCCAGCAGCCGGACTAGCGGGAGTAATCTGGCATCGAATGAGCAGTTCTTC
TRBJ2-3,once,TRBV12-5,-,CASGPRSARTDTQYF,TGTGCTAGTGGTCCCCGGTCAGCGCGCACAGATACGCAGTATTTT
TRBJ1-2,many,TRBV5-1,TRBD1,CASSLSRTGKGYTF,TGCGCCAGCAGCTTGTCCCGGACAGGGAAAGGCTACACCTTC
TRBJ2-2,-,TRBV28,TRBD2,CASRFLAGTGELFF,TGTGCCAGCAGGTTCCTAGCGGGAACCGGGGAGCTGTTTTTT
TRBJ1-2,few,TRBV6-6,-,CASSYGSGGYTF,TGTGCCAGCAGTTACGGCTCTGGTGGCTACACCTTC
TRBJ2-1,-,TRBV10-1,-,CASSERPINEQFF,TGCGCCAGCAGTGAGCGCCCGATCAATGAGCAGTTCTTC
TRBJ2-7,-,TRBV4-3,-,CASSQDLGAVYEQYF,TGCGCCAGCAGCCAAGATCTCGGCGCGGTATACGAGCAGTACTTC
TRBJ2-4,once,TRBV6-1,-,CASSDPQAGKNIQYF,TGTGCCAGCAGTGACCCACAGGCAGGCAAAAACATTCAGTACTTC
TRBJ1-1,many,TRBV7-2,-,CASSLFAGTEAFF,TGTGCCAGCAGCTTATTCGCGGGCACTGAAGCTTTCTTT
TRBJ2-7,-,TRBV28,-,CASSSSGRTYEQYF,TGTGCCAGCAGTTCGAGCGGGCGCACCTACGAGCAGTACTTC